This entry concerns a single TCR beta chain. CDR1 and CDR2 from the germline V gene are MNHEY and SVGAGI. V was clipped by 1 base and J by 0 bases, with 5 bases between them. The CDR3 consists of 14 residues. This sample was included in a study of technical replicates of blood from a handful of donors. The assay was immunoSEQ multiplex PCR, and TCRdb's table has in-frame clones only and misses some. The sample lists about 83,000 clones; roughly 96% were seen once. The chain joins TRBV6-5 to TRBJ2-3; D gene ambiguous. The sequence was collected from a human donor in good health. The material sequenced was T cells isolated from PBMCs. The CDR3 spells CASSYFPSTDTQYF. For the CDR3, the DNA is TGTGCCAGCAGTTACTTCCCAAGCACAGATACGCAGTATTTT.